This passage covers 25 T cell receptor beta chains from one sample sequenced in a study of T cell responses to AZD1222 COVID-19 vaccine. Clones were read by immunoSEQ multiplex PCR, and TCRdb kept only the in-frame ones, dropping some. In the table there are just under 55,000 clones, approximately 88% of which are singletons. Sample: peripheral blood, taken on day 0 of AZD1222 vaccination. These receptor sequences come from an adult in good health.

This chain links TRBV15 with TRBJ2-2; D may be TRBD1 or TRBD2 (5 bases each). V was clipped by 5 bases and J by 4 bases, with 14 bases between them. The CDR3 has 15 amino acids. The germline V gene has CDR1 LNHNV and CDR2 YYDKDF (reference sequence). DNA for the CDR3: TGTGCCACCAGCGCCGGGACCCCGGGCACCGGGGAGCTGTTTTTT. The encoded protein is CATSAGTPGTGELFF.

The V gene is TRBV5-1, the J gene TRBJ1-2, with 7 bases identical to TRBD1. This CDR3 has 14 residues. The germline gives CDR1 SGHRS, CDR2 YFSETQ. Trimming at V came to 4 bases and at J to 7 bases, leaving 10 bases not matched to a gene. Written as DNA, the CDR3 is TGCGCCAGCAGCCAAAGGACAGGATCGGGTGGCTACACCTTC. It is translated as CASSQRTGSGGYTF.

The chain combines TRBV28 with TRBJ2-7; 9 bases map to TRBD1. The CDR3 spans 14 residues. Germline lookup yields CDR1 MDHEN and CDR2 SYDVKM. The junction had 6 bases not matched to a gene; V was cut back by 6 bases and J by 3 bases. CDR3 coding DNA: TGTGCCAGCAGGGGGACAGGGACGAACTACGAGCAGTACTTC. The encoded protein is CASRGTGTNYEQYF.

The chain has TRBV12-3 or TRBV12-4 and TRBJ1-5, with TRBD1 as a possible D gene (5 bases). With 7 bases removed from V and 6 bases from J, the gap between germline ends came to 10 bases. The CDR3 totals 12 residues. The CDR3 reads CASNQGSQPQHF. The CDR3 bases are TGTGCCAGCAATCAGGGTTCTCAGCCCCAGCATTTT.

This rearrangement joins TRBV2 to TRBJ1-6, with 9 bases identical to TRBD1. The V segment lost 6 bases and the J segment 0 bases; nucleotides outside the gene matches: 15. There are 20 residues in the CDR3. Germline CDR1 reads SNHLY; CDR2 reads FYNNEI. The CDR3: CASRESGTGRTSSYNSPLHF. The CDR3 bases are TGTGCCAGCAGGGAATCCGGGACAGGGCGTACGAGCTCCTATAATTCACCCCTCCACTTT.

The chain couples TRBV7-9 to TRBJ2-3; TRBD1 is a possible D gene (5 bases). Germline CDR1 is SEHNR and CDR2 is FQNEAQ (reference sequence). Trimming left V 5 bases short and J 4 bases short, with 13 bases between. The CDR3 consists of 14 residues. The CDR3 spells CASSAQGGADTQYF. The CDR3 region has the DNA TGTGCCAGCAGCGCCCAGGGTGGTGCAGATACGCAGTATTTT.

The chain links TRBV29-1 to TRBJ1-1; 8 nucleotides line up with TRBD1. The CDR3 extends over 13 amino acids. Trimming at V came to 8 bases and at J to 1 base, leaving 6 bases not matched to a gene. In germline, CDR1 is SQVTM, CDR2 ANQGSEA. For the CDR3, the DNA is TGCAGCTCCCGGACAGGGACGAACACTGAAGCTTTCTTT. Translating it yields CSSRTGTNTEAFF.

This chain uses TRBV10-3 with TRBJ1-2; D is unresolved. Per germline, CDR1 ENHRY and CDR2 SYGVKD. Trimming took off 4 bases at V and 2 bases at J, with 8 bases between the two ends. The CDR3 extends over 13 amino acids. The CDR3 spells CAISVPNNYGYTF. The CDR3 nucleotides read TGTGCCATCAGTGTACCGAACAACTATGGCTACACCTTC.

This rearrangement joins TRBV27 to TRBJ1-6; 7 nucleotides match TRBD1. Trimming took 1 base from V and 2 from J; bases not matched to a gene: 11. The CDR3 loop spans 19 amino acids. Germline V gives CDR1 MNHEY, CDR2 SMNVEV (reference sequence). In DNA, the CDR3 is TGTGCCAGCAGTTTATGGGTCAGGGGGAGAGAACCCTATAATTCACCCCTCCACTTT. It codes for CASSLWVRGREPYNSPLHF.

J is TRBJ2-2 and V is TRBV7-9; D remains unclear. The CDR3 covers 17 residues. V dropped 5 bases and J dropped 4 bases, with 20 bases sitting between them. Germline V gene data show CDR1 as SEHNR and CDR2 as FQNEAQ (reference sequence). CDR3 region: CASSSRHSLFITGELFF. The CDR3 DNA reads TGTGCCAGCAGCAGCAGACATTCCTTGTTTATCACCGGGGAGCTGTTTTTT.

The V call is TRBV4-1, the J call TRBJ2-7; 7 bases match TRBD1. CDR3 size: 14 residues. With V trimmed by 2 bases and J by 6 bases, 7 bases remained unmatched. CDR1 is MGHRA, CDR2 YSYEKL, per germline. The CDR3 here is CASSQTGVYGEQYF. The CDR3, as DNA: TGCGCCAGCAGCCAAACAGGGGTGTATGGCGAGCAGTACTTC.

CDR3 sequence (DNA): TGTGCCAGCAGTGGGGCTCGGGAGTACGAGCAGTACTTC. Its protein is CASSGAREYEQYF. The rearrangement uses TRBV2 and TRBJ2-7; tentative D call: TRBD2 (6 bases). Trimming pared 4 bases from V and 4 bases from J, leaving 11 bases between. The germline V gene has CDR1 SNHLY and CDR2 FYNNEI. The CDR3 is 13 residues long.

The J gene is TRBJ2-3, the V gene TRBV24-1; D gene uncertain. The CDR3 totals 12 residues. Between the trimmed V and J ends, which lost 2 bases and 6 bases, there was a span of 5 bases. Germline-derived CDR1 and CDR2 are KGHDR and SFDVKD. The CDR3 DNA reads TGTGCCACCAGTGATTCCCAGGATACGCAGTATTTT. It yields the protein CATSDSQDTQYF.

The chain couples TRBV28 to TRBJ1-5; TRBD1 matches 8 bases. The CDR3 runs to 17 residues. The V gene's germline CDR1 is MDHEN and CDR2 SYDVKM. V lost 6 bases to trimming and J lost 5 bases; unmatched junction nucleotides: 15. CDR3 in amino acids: CASSQAGQGGGYQPQHF. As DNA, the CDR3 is TGTGCCAGCAGCCAGGCCGGACAGGGAGGAGGGTATCAGCCCCAGCATTTT. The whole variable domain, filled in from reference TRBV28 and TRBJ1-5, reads DVKVTQSSRYLVKRTGEKVFLECVQDMDHENMFWYRQDPGLGLRLIYFSYDVKMKEKGDIPEGYSVSREKKERFSLILESASTNQTSMYLCASSQAGQGGGYQPQHFGDGTRLSIL.

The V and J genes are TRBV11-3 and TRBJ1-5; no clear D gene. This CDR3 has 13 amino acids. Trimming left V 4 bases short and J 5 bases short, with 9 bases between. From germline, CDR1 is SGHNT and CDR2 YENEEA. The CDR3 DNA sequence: TGTGCCAGCAGCTCCCTACAGCATCAGCCCCAGCATTTT. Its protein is CASSSLQHQPQHF.

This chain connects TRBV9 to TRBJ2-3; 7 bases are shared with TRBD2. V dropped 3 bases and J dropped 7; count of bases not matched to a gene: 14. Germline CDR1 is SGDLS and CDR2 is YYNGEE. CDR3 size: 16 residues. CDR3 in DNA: TGTGCCAGCAGCGGCCCCCCGGGCGGGAGTATTCATACGCAGTATTTT. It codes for CASSGPPGGSIHTQYF.

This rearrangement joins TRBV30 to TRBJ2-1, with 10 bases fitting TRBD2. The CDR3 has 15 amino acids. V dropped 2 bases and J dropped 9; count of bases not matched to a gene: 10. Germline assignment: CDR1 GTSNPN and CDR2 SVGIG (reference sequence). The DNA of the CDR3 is TGTGCCTGGAGTCGGACTAGCGGCCCCGGGCGTGAGCAGTTCTTC. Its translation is CAWSRTSGPGREQFF. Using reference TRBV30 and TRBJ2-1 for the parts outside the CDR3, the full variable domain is SQTIHQWPATLVQPVGSPLSLECTVEGTSNPNLYWYRQAAGRGLQLLFYSVGIGQISSEVPQNLSASRPQDRQFILSSKKLLLSDSGFYLCAWSRTSGPGREQFFGPGTRLTVL.

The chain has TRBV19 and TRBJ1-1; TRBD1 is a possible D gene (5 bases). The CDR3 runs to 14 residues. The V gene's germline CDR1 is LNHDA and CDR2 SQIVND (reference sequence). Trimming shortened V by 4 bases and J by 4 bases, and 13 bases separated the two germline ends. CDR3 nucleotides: TGTGCCAGTAGTACCTCAGGGTGGGCCACTGAAGCTTTCTTT. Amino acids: CASSTSGWATEAFF.

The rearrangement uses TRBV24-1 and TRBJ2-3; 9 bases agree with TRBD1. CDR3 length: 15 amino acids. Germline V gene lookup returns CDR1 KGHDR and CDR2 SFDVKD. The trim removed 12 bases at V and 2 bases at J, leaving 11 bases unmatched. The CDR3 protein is CASSPTGGVTDTQYF. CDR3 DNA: TGTGCCTCATCTCCGACAGGGGGGGTCACAGATACGCAGTATTTT.

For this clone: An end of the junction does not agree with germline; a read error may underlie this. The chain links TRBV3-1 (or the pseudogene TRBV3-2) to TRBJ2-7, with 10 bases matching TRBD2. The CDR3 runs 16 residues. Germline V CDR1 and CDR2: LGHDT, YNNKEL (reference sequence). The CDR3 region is CASSQDPTLAGDITHF. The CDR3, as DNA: TGTGCCAGCAGCCAAGATCCTACTCTAGCGGGAGATATTACCCACTTC.

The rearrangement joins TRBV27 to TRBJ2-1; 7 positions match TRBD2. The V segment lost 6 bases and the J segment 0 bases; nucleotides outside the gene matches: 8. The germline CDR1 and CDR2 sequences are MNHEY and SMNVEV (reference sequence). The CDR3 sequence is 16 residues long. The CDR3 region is CASSRWGGGSYNEQFF. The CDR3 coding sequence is TGTGCCAGCAGCCGTTGGGGCGGGGGCTCCTACAATGAGCAGTTCTTC.

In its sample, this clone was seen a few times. For the CDR3, the DNA is TGTGCCAGCGCAACCGGTCGCGGCTCTAGCACTGAAGCTTTCTTT. Translated, it gives CASATGRGSSTEAFF. The V call is TRBV7-3, the J call TRBJ1-1, with no clear D. CDR3 length: 15 amino acids. The germline gives CDR1 SGHTA, CDR2 FQGTGA. Trimming took 8 bases from V and 4 from J, leaving 20 bases between them.

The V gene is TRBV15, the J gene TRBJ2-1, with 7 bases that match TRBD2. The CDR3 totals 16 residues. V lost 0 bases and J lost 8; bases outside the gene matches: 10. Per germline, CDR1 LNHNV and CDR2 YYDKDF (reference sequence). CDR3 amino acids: CATSRDRWEGRDEQFF. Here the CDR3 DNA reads TGTGCCACCAGCAGAGATCGGTGGGAAGGGAGGGATGAGCAGTTCTTC.

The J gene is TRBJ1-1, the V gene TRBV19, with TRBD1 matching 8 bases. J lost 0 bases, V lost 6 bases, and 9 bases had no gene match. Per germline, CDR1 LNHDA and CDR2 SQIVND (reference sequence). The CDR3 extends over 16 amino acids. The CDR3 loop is CASSPGGGRVNTEAFF. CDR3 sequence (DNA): TGTGCCAGTAGCCCAGGGGGCGGGAGGGTGAACACTGAAGCTTTCTTT.

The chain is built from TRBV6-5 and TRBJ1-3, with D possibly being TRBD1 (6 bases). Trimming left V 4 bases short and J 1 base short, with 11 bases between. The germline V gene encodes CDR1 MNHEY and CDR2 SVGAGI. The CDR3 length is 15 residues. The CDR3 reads CASSSNTGSGNTIYF. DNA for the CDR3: TGTGCCAGCAGTTCAAACACAGGGTCTGGAAACACCATATATTTT.